This T cell receptor (beta chain) was captured in a study of T cells in Graves' hyperthyroidism and ophthalmopathy. Study summary: Staff took peripheral blood when the initial diagnosis was made, before any treatment began.

Amplification targeted TCR beta CDR3 regions from RNA transcripts. A first-round RT-PCR of the TCR CDR3 used the HTBI primer set. Using its own MiXCR run on the multiplex PCR reads, TCRdb lists one record per CDR3 protein. The table has about 640,000 distinct CDR3 sequences, less than 25% seen once. The study left out patients who had uncontrolled infection, other autoimmune disease, pregnancy or lactation. V lost 7 bases and J lost 3; bases outside the gene matches: 10. Germline CDR1 reads SNHLY; CDR2 reads FYNNEI. The CDR3 has 15 amino acids. The sample consisted of blood. This sequence originates from a young man with Graves' ophthalmopathy. V and J are TRBV2 and TRBJ2-7; 9 nucleotides match TRBD1. CDR3 residues: CASKRGWDRVYEQYF. CDR3 in DNA: TGTGCCAGCAAAAGGGGATGGGACAGGGTCTACGAGCAGTACTTC.